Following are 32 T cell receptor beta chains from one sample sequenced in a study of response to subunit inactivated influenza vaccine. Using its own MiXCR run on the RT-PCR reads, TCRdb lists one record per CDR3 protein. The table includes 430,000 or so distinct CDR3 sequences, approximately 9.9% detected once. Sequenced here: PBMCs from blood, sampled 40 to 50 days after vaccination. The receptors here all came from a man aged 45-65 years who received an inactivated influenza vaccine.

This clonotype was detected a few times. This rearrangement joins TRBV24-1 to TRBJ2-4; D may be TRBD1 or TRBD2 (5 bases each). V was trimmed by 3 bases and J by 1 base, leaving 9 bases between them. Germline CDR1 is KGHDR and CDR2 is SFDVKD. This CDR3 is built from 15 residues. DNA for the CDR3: TGTGCCACCAGTGATAGCCGGGACGCCAAAAACATTCAGTACTTC. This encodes CATSDSRDAKNIQYF.

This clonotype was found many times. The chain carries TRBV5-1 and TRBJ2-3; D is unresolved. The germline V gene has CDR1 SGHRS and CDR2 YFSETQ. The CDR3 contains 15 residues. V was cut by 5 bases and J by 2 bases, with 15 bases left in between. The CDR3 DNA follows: TGCGCCAGCAGTCCACAAGGCAGCTACACAGATACGCAGTATTTT. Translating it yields CASSPQGSYTDTQYF.

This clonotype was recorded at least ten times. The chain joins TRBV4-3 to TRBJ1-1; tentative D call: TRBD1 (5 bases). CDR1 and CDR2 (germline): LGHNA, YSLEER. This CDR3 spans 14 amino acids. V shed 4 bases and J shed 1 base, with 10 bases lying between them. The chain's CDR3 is CASSPGRRNTEAFF. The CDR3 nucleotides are TGCGCCAGCAGCCCGGGACGTAGGAACACTGAAGCTTTCTTT.

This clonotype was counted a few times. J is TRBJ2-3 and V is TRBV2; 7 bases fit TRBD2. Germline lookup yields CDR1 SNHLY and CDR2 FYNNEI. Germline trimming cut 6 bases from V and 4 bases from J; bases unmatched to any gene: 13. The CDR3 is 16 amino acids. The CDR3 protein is CASRRDYPGSADTQYF. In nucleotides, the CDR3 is TGTGCCAGCAGGCGGGACTATCCGGGCTCGGCAGATACGCAGTATTTT.

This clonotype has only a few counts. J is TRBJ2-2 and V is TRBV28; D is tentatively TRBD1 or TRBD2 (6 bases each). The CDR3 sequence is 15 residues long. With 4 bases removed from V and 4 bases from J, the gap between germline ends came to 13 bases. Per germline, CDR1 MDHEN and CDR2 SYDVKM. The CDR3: CASSSQGGGTGELFF. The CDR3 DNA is TGTGCCAGCAGTTCACAGGGAGGCGGCACCGGGGAGCTGTTTTTT.

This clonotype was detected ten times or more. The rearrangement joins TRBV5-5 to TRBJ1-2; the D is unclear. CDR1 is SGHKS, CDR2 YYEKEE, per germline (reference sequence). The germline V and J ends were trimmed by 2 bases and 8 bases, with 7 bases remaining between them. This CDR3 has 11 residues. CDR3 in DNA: TGTGCCAGCAGCTTTGGCGTGGGCTACACCTTC. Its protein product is CASSFGVGYTF.

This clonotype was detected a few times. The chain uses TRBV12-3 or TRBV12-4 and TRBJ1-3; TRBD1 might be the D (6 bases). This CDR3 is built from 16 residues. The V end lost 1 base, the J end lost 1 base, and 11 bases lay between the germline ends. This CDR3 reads CASSLVRDISGNTIYF. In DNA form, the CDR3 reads TGTGCCAGCAGTTTAGTTCGGGACATATCTGGAAACACCATATATTTT.

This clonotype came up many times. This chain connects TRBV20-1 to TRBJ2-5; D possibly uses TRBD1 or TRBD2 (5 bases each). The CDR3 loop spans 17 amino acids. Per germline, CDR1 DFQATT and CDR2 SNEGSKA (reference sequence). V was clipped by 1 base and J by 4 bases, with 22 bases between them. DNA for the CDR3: TGCAGTGCTAGAGCAATTGAGGGACGTACTTGGGGAGAGACCCAGTACTTC. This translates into CSARAIEGRTWGETQYF.

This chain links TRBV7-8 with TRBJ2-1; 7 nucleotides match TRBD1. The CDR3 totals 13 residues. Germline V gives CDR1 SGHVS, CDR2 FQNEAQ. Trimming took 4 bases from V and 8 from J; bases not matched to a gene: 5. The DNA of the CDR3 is TGTGCCAGCAGCTCAGACAGGGAGTATGAGCAGTTCTTC. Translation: CASSSDREYEQFF.

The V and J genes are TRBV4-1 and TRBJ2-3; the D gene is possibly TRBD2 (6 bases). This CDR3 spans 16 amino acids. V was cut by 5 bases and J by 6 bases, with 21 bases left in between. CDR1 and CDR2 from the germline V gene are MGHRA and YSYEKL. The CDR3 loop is CASSFAPGALGDTQYF. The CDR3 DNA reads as TGCGCCAGCAGCTTCGCACCGGGAGCCCTCGGGGATACGCAGTATTTT.

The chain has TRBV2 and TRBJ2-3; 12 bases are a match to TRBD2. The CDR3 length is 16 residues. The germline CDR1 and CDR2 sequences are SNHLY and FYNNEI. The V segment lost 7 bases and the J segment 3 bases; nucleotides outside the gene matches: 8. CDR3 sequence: CASNLFGTSGTDTQYF. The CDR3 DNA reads TGTGCCAGCAATCTGTTCGGGACTAGCGGGACAGATACGCAGTATTTT.

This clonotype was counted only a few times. CDR3 nucleotide sequence: TGTGCCAGCAGCCAAGGGGCAGGTCCTACTGAAGCTTTCTTT. It yields the protein CASSQGAGPTEAFF. The chain has TRBV3-1 and TRBJ1-1; no clear D. This CDR3 spans 14 amino acids. CDR1 is LGHDT, CDR2 YNNKEL, per germline (reference sequence). Trimming removed 1 base from V and 5 bases from J, with 11 bases in between.

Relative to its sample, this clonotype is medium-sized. The CDR3: CASSFRGEGETQYF. CDR3 DNA sequence: TGTGCCAGCAGCTTTCGCGGGGAGGGGGAGACCCAGTACTTC. This rearrangement joins TRBV13 to TRBJ2-5; 7 bases are a match to TRBD2. This CDR3 has 14 amino acids. The junction had 6 bases not matched to a gene; V was cut back by 3 bases and J by 5 bases. The germline gives CDR1 PRHDT, CDR2 FYEKMQ (reference sequence).

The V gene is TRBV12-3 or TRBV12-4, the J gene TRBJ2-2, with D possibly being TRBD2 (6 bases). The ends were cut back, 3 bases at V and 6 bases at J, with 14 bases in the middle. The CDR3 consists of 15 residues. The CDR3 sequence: CASSFGGLGPGELFF. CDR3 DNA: TGTGCCAGCAGTTTCGGGGGACTCGGACCCGGGGAGCTGTTTTTT.

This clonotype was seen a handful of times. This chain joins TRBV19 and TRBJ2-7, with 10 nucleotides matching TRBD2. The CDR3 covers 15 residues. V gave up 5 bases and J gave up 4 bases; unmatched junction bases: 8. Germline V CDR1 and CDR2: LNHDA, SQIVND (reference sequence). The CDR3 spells CASSLEREGRYEQYF. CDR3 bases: TGTGCCAGTAGTCTCGAGCGGGAGGGCCGGTACGAGCAGTACTTC.

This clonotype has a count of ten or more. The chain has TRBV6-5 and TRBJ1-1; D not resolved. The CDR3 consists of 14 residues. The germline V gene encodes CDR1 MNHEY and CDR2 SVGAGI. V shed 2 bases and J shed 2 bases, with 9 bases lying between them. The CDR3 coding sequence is TGTGCCAGCAGTTACGATTACAGAAACACTGAAGCTTTCTTT. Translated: CASSYDYRNTEAFF.

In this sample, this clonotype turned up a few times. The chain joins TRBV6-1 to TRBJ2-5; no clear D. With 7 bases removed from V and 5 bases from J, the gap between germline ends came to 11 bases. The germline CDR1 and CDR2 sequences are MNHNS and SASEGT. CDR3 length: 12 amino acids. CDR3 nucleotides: TGTGCCAGCAATCCATCCTGGGAGACCCAGTACTTC. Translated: CASNPSWETQYF.

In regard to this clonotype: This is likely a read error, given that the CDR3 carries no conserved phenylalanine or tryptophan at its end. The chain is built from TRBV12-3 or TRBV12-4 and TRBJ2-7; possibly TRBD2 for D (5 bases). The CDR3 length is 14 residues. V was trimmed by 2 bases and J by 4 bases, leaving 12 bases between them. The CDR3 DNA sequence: TGTGCCAGCAGTTTATCCGCCCGGGGTTACGAGCAGTACTCC. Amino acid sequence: CASSLSARGYEQYS.

The CDR3 sequence is CASSQTWTRLPTAFF. As DNA, the CDR3 is TGCGCCAGCAGCCAAACCTGGACACGGCTCCCTACAGCTTTCTTT. The genes are TRBV4-1 and TRBJ1-1; tentatively, D is TRBD1 (5 bases). Trimming cost V 2 bases and J 10 bases, with 20 bases left between them. This CDR3 spans 15 amino acids. Germline CDR1 is MGHRA and CDR2 is YSYEKL.

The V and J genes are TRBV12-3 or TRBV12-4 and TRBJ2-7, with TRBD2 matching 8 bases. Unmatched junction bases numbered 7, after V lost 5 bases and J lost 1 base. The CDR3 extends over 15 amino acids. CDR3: CASSAPAGGSYEQYF. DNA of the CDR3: TGTGCCAGCAGTGCCCCCGCGGGGGGATCCTACGAGCAGTACTTC.

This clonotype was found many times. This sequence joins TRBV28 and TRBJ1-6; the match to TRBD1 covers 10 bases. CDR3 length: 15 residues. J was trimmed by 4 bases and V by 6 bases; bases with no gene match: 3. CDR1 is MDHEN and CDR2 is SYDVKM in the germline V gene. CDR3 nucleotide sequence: TGTGCCAGCAGCGAGGGACAGGGGTATAATTCACCCCTCCACTTT. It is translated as CASSEGQGYNSPLHF. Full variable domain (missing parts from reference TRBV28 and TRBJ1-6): DVKVTQSSRYLVKRTGEKVFLECVQDMDHENMFWYRQDPGLGLRLIYFSYDVKMKEKGDIPEGYSVSREKKERFSLILESASTNQTSMYLCASSEGQGYNSPLHFGNGTRLTVT.

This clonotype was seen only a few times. The CDR3 DNA reads TGTGCCAGCAGCGAAGGGACAGGGACGTTTACGCAGTATTTT. Translated: CASSEGTGTFTQYF. The chain carries TRBV3-1 and TRBJ2-3; 9 nucleotides align to TRBD1. Germline values: CDR1 LGHDT, CDR2 YNNKEL (reference sequence). V lost 5 bases and J lost 8; bases outside the gene matches: 8. This CDR3 has 14 residues.

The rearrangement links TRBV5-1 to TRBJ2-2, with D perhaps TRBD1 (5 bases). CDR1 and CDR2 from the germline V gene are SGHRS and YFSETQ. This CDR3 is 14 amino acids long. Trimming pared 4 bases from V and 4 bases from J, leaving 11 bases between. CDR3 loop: CASSGGASTGELFF. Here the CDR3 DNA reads TGCGCCAGCAGCGGTGGGGCGAGCACCGGGGAGCTGTTTTTT.

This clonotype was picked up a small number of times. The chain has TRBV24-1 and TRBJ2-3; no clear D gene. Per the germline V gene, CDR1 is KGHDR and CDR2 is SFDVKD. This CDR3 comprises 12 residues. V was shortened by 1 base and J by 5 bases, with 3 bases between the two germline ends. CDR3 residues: CATSDFRDTQYF. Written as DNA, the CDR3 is TGTGCCACCAGTGATTTTCGAGATACGCAGTATTTT.

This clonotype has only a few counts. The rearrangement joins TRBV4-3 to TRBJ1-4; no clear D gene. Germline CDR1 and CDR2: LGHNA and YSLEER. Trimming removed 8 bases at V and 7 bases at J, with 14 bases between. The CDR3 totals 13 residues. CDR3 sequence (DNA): TGCGCCAGCTCATTGTCGGTTGGTGAAAAACTGTTTTTT. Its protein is CASSLSVGEKLFF.

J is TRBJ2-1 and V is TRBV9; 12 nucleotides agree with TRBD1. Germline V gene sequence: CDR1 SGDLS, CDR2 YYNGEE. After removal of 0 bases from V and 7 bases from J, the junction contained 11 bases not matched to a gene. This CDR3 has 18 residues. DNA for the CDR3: TGTGCCAGCAGCGTAGGGGGGACAGGGGGCGCCGCGTGGAATGAGCAGTTCTTC. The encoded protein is CASSVGGTGGAAWNEQFF.

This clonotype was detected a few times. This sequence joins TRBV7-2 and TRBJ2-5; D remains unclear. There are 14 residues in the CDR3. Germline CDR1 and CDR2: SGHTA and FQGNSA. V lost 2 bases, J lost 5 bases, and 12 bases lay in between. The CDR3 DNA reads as TGTGCCAGCAGCTTACACACTCCGCCTGAGACCCAGTACTTC. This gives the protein CASSLHTPPETQYF.

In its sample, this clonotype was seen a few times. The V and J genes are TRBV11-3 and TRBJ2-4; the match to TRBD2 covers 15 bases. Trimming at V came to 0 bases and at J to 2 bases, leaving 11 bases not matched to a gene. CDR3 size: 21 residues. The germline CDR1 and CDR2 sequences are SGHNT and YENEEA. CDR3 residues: CASSLDIGLAGGPSTKNIQYF. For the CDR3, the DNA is TGTGCCAGCAGCTTAGATATTGGACTAGCGGGAGGGCCCTCAACCAAAAACATTCAGTACTTC.

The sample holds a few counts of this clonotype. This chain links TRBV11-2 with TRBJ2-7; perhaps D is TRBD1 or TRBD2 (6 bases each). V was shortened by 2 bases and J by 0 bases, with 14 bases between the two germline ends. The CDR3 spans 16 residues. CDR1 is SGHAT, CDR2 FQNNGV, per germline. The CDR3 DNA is TGTGCCAGCAGCTTAAGGGGGGCACGCAGCTCCTACGAGCAGTACTTC. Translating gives CASSLRGARSSYEQYF.

CDR3 nucleotide sequence: TGTGCCAGCAGTCCATATGGGCCGGGGACCGGGGAGCTGTTTTTT. Its translation is CASSPYGPGTGELFF. This sequence joins TRBV28 and TRBJ2-2; a weak D match, TRBD2 (5 bases). This CDR3 contains 15 residues. Trimming removed 5 bases from V and 5 bases from J, with 15 bases in between. The V gene's germline CDR1 is MDHEN and CDR2 SYDVKM.

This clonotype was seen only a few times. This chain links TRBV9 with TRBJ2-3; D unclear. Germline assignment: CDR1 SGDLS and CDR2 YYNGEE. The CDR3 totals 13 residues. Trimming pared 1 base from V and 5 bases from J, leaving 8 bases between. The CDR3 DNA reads TGTGCCAGCAGCGTACTAGGCGTAGATACGCAGTATTTT. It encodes CASSVLGVDTQYF.

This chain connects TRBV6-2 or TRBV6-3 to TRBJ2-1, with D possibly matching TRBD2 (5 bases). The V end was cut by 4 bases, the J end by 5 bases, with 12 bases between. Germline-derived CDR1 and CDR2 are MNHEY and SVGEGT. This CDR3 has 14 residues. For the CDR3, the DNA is TGTGCCAGCAGTTCCGCAGCGGTCCACAATGAGCAGTTCTTC. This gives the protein CASSSAAVHNEQFF.